What follows are 12 T cell receptor beta chains derived from one specimen sequenced in a study of monozygotic twins with inflammatory bowel disease. TCRdb reprocessed the 5' RACE reads; each CDR3 protein has one entry and no DNA is given. The listing contains over 150,000 distinct CDR3 sequences. The material sequenced was blood. These receptor sequences come from a human donor with ulcerative colitis or Crohn's disease, or a healthy co-twin of an affected twin (not recorded which).

The chain couples TRBV5-1 to TRBJ2-2. The CDR3 extends over 14 amino acids. The germline gives CDR1 SGHRS, CDR2 YFSETQ. CDR3 residues: CASSLSSLTGELFF. The entire variable domain, with the rest obtained from reference TRBV5-1 and TRBJ2-2, is as follows: KAGVTQTPRYLIKTRGQQVTLSCSPISGHRSVSWYQQTPGQGLQFLFEYFSETQRNKGNFPGRFSGRQFSNSRSEMNVSTLELGDSALYLCASSLSSLTGELFFGEGSRLTVL.

This chain's CDR3 is CASSIRDRRNGKFF. This sequence joins TRBV5-1 and TRBJ2-1; TCRdb designates TRBD1, a call that cannot be tested without DNA. Germline V gives CDR1 SGHRS, CDR2 YFSETQ. CDR3 size: 14 residues. The variable domain in full, with the rest retrieved from reference TRBV5-1 and TRBJ2-1, is KAGVTQTPRYLIKTRGQQVTLSCSPISGHRSVSWYQQTPGQGLQFLFEYFSETQRNKGNFPGRFSGRQFSNSRSEMNVSTLELGDSALYLCASSIRDRRNGKFFGPGTRLTVL.

The CDR3 reads CASSRTSGHTGELFF. This chain uses TRBV7-2 with TRBJ2-2; absent DNA, TCRdb's TRBD2 call cannot be checked. Germline V gene lookup returns CDR1 SGHTA and CDR2 FQGNSA. This CDR3 region has 15 residues.

The rearrangement links TRBV6-1 to TRBJ1-2; TCRdb's D gene call, TRBD1, goes unchecked for lack of DNA. The CDR3 is made up of 15 amino acids. The germline gives CDR1 MNHNS, CDR2 SASEGT. The CDR3 sequence is CASSPSANSFYGYTF.

The chain recombines TRBV6-5 with TRBJ2-2; with no DNA, the TCRdb D assignment of TRBD2 cannot be verified. The germline gives CDR1 MNHEY, CDR2 SVGAGI. This CDR3 spans 17 amino acids. CDR3 in amino acids: CASSYSWWERDTGELFF.

The chain carries TRBV12-3 or TRBV12-4 and TRBJ1-2; the TCRdb call, TRBD1, lacks DNA for checking. The CDR3 runs to 13 residues. The chain's CDR3 is CASRLDRDYGYTF.

V and J are TRBV4-2 and TRBJ1-2; TCRdb gives TRBD1 as the D gene, but with no DNA this cannot be confirmed. Looked up from germline, CDR1 is LGHNA and CDR2 is YNFKEQ. The CDR3 extends over 19 amino acids. The CDR3 loop reads CASSQETGKGGIINYGYTF.

V is TRBV7-8 and J is TRBJ1-2. The CDR3 runs 13 residues. CDR1 is SGHVS and CDR2 is FQNEAQ in the germline V gene. CDR3 sequence: CASSLSQDYGYTF.

V usage is TRBV11-2 and J usage is TRBJ2-7; the D call of TRBD2 rests on TCRdb alone, since no DNA is present to check it. There are 16 residues in the CDR3. Looked up from germline, CDR1 is SGHAT and CDR2 is FQNNGV. This CDR3 reads CASSQNSGNPSYEQYF.

V usage is TRBV5-1 and J usage is TRBJ2-7; TCRdb's D gene call, TRBD1, goes unchecked for lack of DNA. The CDR3 has 14 amino acids. CDR1 is SGHRS and CDR2 is YFSETQ in the germline V gene. CDR3 region: CASSYGQGVHEQYF.

The rearrangement joins TRBV7-8 to TRBJ1-1; TCRdb names TRBD1, which stays unverified in the absence of DNA. This CDR3 region has 15 residues. From germline, CDR1 is SGHVS and CDR2 FQNEAQ. The CDR3: CASSRKRTGDTEAFF.

This chain connects TRBV5-1 to TRBJ2-3; the D gene TCRdb calls, TRBD2, cannot be checked with no DNA. CDR1 and CDR2 (germline): SGHRS, YFSETQ. CDR3 length equals 16 residues. CDR3 residues: CASSLRLAGVYDTQYF.